The rows below give T cell receptor beta chains drawn from one sample of a study of T cell changes during pregnancy in multiple sclerosis. Produced via immunoSEQ multiplex PCR; TCRdb's table is partial and in-frame only. The sample includes 80,000 to 130,000 clones, roughly nine tenths of them seen just once. Sequenced here: peripheral blood, sampled in the second trimester of pregnancy. The receptors were sampled from a female donor with multiple sclerosis, enrolled in a pregnancy study. The CDR3 runs from the conserved cysteine through the conserved F or W. The D gene is left open where the match is weak. A row's size may be missing; if present it is once, few, many or a size class.

d_call	v_call	clone_size	j_call	cdr3_nt	cdr3_aa
TRBD2	TRBV13	NA	TRBJ2-7	TGTGCCAGCAGCTCCCGGACTAGCGGGGGACCCCCCCCCTACGAGCAGTACTTC	CASSSRTSGGPPPYEQYF
TRBD1	TRBV14	NA	TRBJ2-1	TGTGCCAGCAGCTTAGACAGGGGCCAATACAATGAGCAGTTCTTC	CASSLDRGQYNEQFF
NA	TRBV7-7	NA	TRBJ2-5	TGTGCCAGCAGCTTAAAAGGCCCCCAGGAGGCCCAGTACTTC	CASSLKGPQEAQYF
NA	TRBV7-3	once	TRBJ2-5	TGTGCCAGCAGCTGGGGAGGGGGAGAGACCCAGTACTTC	CASSWGGGETQYF
NA	TRBV11-2	NA	TRBJ2-1	TGTGCCAGCACCCACTCACTACCGACGATCTACAATGAGCAGTTCTTC	CASTHSLPTIYNEQFF
NA	TRBV5-1	NA	TRBJ2-1	TGCGCCAGCAGCTTGGCCCGCCCGGATGAGCAGTTCTTC	CASSLARPDEQFF
NA	TRBV28	NA	TRBJ2-3	TGTGCCAGCATCCCGCCTCGGGGAGTTAGCACAGATACGCAGTATTTT	CASIPPRGVSTDTQYF
TRBD1	TRBV2	once	TRBJ1-4	TGTGCCAGCGCACCGGACAGGTTTCTTAATGAAAAACTGTTTTTT	CASAPDRFLNEKLFF
TRBD1	TRBV16	NA	TRBJ1-4	TGTGCCAGCAGCCAGCGTCCCGGGACAGGAATAAAACTGTTTTTT	CASSQRPGTGIKLFF
NA	TRBV4-1	NA	TRBJ1-2	TGCGCCAGCAGCCAAGATGTGAGGGCGGACTATGGCTACACCTTC	CASSQDVRADYGYTF
TRBD1	TRBV15	NA	TRBJ2-2	TGTGCCACCAGCAGAGATCAGGGGGCTGGCACCGGGGAGCTGTTTTTT	CATSRDQGAGTGELFF
NA	TRBV9	NA	TRBJ2-3	TGTGCCAGCAGCGAGGGGGCAGGGGGGTTAGGTACGCAGTATTTT	CASSEGAGGLGTQYF
NA	TRBV27	NA	TRBJ1-5	TGTGCCAGCAGTTTATTTAGGGGTCAGCCCCAGCATTTT	CASSLFRGQPQHF
NA	TRBV19	NA	TRBJ1-5	TGTGCCAGTAGTCAGGTCAATCAGCCCCAGCATTTT	CASSQVNQPQHF
NA	TRBV19	NA	TRBJ2-3	TGTGCCAGTAACCTCGGGAGCACAGATACGCAGTATTTT	CASNLGSTDTQYF
NA	TRBV27	NA	TRBJ2-1	TGTGCCAGCAGTTTATCTGGGAGCTCCTACAATGAGCAGTTCTTC	CASSLSGSSYNEQFF
NA	TRBV27	NA	TRBJ1-2	TGTGCCAGCACCGACCTGGGAGGTTTGAGTAATGGCTACACCTTC	CASTDLGGLSNGYTF
NA	TRBV30	once	TRBJ2-7	TGTGCCTGGAAAGGACCCAGGGGGGCGTCCTACGAGCAGTACTTC	CAWKGPRGASYEQYF
NA	TRBV9	NA	TRBJ2-5	TGTGCCAGCAGCGTAATTCCCGACGCGGGGACCCAAGAGACCCAGTACTTC	CASSVIPDAGTQETQYF
NA	TRBV30	once	TRBJ1-2	TGTGCCTGGAGTGTACAGGCTCCGGGTGGCTACACCTTC	CAWSVQAPGGYTF
NA	TRBV6-6	once	TRBJ1-1	TGTGCCAGCAGTGCACCGGGACGGGGGGACACTGAAGCTTTCTTT	CASSAPGRGDTEAFF
TRBD2	TRBV7-3	once	TRBJ2-1	TGTGCCAGCAGCTCCGCCGGTGGCGGGAGTTTTGAGCAGTTCTTC	CASSSAGGGSFEQFF
NA	TRBV7-9	NA	TRBJ1-5	TGTGCCAGCAGCTCGACAGAGCGAATAAATCAGCCCCAGCATTTT	CASSSTERINQPQHF
NA	TRBV28	NA	TRBJ2-3	TGTGCCAGCAGTTTAGGCAGGTTGGGAGATACGCAGTATTTT	CASSLGRLGDTQYF
NA	TRBV5-6	NA	TRBJ1-3	TGTGCCAGCAGCACGACGTCGGGGAACACCATATATTTT	CASSTTSGNTIYF
NA	TRBV27	NA	TRBJ2-7	TGTGCCAGCAGTCCTCCCAGACCCAGCAGGGGCTACGAGCAGTACTTC	CASSPPRPSRGYEQYF
NA	TRBV28	NA	TRBJ1-5	TGTGCCAGCAGTTTAGGCAGGGGCTATCAGCCCCAGCATTTT	CASSLGRGYQPQHF
TRBD1	TRBV5-4	NA	TRBJ2-7	TGTGCCAGCAGCTCATTACGCGACAGGGGCTACGAGCAGTACTTC	CASSSLRDRGYEQYF
NA	TRBV7-9	once	TRBJ1-2	TGTGCCAGCAGCCTAGGCGGTCCTAACTATGGCTACACCTTC	CASSLGGPNYGYTF
NA	TRBV7-9	NA	TRBJ2-1	TGTGCCAGCAGCCGGACTTCCCTCTTGGGTGAGCAGTTCTTC	CASSRTSLLGEQFF
NA	TRBV2	NA	TRBJ1-2	TGTGCCAGCAGTGACACAGGGATCTATGGCTACACCTTC	CASSDTGIYGYTF
TRBD1	TRBV28	NA	TRBJ1-2	TGTGCCAGCAGACTTCCAACAGGGGCCTATGGCTACACCTTC	CASRLPTGAYGYTF
TRBD1	TRBV5-4	NA	TRBJ1-1	TGTGCCAGCAGCACCGCAGGGGGCTCTCTTGCTTTCTTT	CASSTAGGSLAFF
TRBD1	TRBV19	NA	TRBJ1-4	TGTGCCAGTAGCCGACGGACAGGGCCTAGCGAAAAACTGTTTTTT	CASSRRTGPSEKLFF
NA	TRBV19	NA	TRBJ2-1	TGTGCCAGTAGTATGACTGCACAGGAGAAGCAGTTCTTC	CASSMTAQEKQFF
TRBD1	TRBV7-2	NA	TRBJ1-2	TGTGCCAGCAGCCACTTCCGGGACAGGGGTGGCGACTATGGCTACACCTTC	CASSHFRDRGGDYGYTF
TRBD2	TRBV13	once	TRBJ2-3	TGTGCCAGCAGCTTTCGGGCTAGCGGGGGCCCTCCGTCAGATACGCAGTATTTT	CASSFRASGGPPSDTQYF
TRBD1	TRBV10-3	NA	TRBJ2-2	TGTGCCATCAGAGGATCCGGGACAGGCGCCACCGGGGAGCTGTTTTTT	CAIRGSGTGATGELFF
NA	TRBV5-1	NA	TRBJ2-2	TGCGCCAGCAGCTTGGGCGGGAACACCGGGGAGCTGTTTTTT	CASSLGGNTGELFF
TRBD1	TRBV2	NA	TRBJ2-5	TGTGCCAGCAGTAAATTCCGGGACAGGGCTCAAGAGACCCAGTACTTC	CASSKFRDRAQETQYF
TRBD1	TRBV28	NA	TRBJ2-1	TGTGCCAGCAGTATGACAGGGAGCTCCTACAATGAGCAGTTCTTC	CASSMTGSSYNEQFF
NA	TRBV30	NA	TRBJ1-4	TGTGCCTGGAGTGGAGGGACTTATTGGGAAAAACTGTTTTTT	CAWSGGTYWEKLFF
NA	TRBV30	NA	TRBJ1-6	TGTGCCTGGATGCGAGACAGTGCTCTCCACTTT	CAWMRDSALHF
NA	TRBV7-8	NA	TRBJ1-5	TGTGCCAGCAGCTTAGGGTCGACTTTAGGAAGCAATCAGCCCCAGCATTTT	CASSLGSTLGSNQPQHF
NA	TRBV25-1	NA	TRBJ2-3	TGTGCCAGCGCCGGAGGGGGAGGGCCCAAAGATACGCAGTATTTT	CASAGGGGPKDTQYF
TRBD1	TRBV19	NA	TRBJ1-1	TGTGCCAGTAGTACCCAAAAAACAGGGGTTGGAGCTTTCTTT	CASSTQKTGVGAFF
TRBD1	TRBV7-2	NA	TRBJ1-1	TGTGCCAGCAGCTGGGGGACAGGTGAGAACACTGAAGCTTTCTTT	CASSWGTGENTEAFF
NA	TRBV2	NA	TRBJ1-6	TGTGCCAGCAGTGAAGAGGCGGGGGCTTCCTATAATTCACCCCTCCACTTT	CASSEEAGASYNSPLHF
NA	TRBV27	NA	TRBJ1-1	TGTGCCAGCAGCCGGAACACTGAAGCTTTCTTT	CASSRNTEAFF
TRBD2	TRBV2	once	TRBJ2-1	TGTGCCAGCAGTCGAAGCGGGGGATCCTACAATGAGCAGTTCTTC	CASSRSGGSYNEQFF
NA	TRBV7-7	once	TRBJ2-1	TGTGCCAGCAGCTCACAGACAGGCACGAGGTACAATGAGCAGTTCTTC	CASSSQTGTRYNEQFF
NA	TRBV7-2	NA	TRBJ1-6	TGTGCCAGCAGCCCCTCGACAGGTTCTTATAATTCACCCCTCCACTTT	CASSPSTGSYNSPLHF
NA	TRBV5-8	once	TRBJ1-2	TGTGCCAGCACCCCCTGGGGCGTCTCTAACTATGGCTACACCTTC	CASTPWGVSNYGYTF
NA	TRBV15	NA	TRBJ2-7	TGTGCCACCAGCAGAGTCGGCGGGCTCTCCTACGAGCAGTACTTC	CATSRVGGLSYEQYF